This TCR beta chain comes out of a study of shared clonotypes between healthy human individuals. About the research overall: Two female and a few male donors aged 18 to 49 were enrolled.

Notes on the study in general: Researchers sampled blood only, noting tissue repertoires likely differ.

As concerns this clone: What it binds is not known.

Profiled with immunoSEQ multiplex PCR; TCRdb holds only in-frame clones, not every one. The sample has about 450,000 clones, roughly 77% seen once; the top ten hold around 13%. In germline, CDR1 is LGHNA, CDR2 YNFKEQ. The CDR3 is made up of 17 amino acids. This clonotype was obtained from a woman between 40 and 50 years old in good health. Some clones in this sample may be carry-over from other donors' samples. Sequencing was done on a sample of PBMCs. The chain carries TRBV4-2 and TRBJ2-5; the D gene is possibly TRBD2 (5 bases). The DNA end is a closer match to TRBJ2-7, so the J assignment may be wrong. CDR3 DNA: TGTGCCAGCAGCCCGGCGTTGGGAGCCGACTACTCCTACGAGCAGTACTTC. Amino acids: CASSPALGADYSYEQYF.